This T cell receptor (beta chain) was profiled in a study of long-term antiretroviral therapy in people with HIV. Runs used v3.0 of the immunoSEQ assay and were done at survey level. Produced via immunoSEQ multiplex PCR; TCRdb's table is partial and in-frame only. The sample lists 45,000 or so clones, about 95% seen once, with 2% to 2.5% in the top ten. General study points: In samples taken after ART, diversity increased but remained below transplant donor control levels.

A note on this clone: Its antigen is unknown.

Germline lookup yields CDR1 SNHLY and CDR2 FYNNEI. Trimming took off 5 bases at V and 2 bases at J, with 15 bases between the two ends. The CDR3 has 15 residues. The chain links TRBV2 to TRBJ1-2; D ambiguous. This clonotype originated in a young man with HIV. The source material was unsorted PBMCs, sampled just over 9 years after starting antiretroviral therapy. The CDR3 DNA reads TGTGCCAGCAGTCTTCGGACTTCTTTAAACTATGGCTACACCTTC. Encoded protein: CASSLRTSLNYGYTF.